This T cell receptor beta chain emerged from a study of cytomegalovirus exposure and HLA in healthy donors. About this clone: The antigen is unknown.

The PCR used 60 Vbeta and 13 Jbeta primers. TCRdb's table, derived via immunoSEQ multiplex PCR, lists solely in-frame clones and lacks some. This sample carries 100,000 to 150,000 clones, 65% to 80% of them seen once, and the ten largest clones take less than 4%. V trimming: 6 bases; J trimming: 4 bases; junction bases outside the gene matches: 1. The V gene's germline CDR1 is MDHEN and CDR2 SYDVKM. The CDR3 sequence is 13 residues long. Study results and caveats: Links to common viral pathogens appeared, in a later analysis, for several of the most significant clusters. In all likelihood, a cluster of highly shared sequence variants was a sequencing artifact. Later analysis showed TCR association rates varying by HLA locus, highest for DRB1 and lowest for HLA-C. Earlier results showed most TCR beta V segments being productive about 90% or about 30% of the time.

Input material: PBMCs. The rearrangement uses TRBV28 and TRBJ2-2; 8 nucleotides line up with TRBD2. The receptor was isolated from a human donor in good health. CDR3 residues: CASSGRATGELFF. CDR3 in DNA: TGTGCCAGCAGCGGGAGGGCCACCGGGGAGCTGTTTTTT.